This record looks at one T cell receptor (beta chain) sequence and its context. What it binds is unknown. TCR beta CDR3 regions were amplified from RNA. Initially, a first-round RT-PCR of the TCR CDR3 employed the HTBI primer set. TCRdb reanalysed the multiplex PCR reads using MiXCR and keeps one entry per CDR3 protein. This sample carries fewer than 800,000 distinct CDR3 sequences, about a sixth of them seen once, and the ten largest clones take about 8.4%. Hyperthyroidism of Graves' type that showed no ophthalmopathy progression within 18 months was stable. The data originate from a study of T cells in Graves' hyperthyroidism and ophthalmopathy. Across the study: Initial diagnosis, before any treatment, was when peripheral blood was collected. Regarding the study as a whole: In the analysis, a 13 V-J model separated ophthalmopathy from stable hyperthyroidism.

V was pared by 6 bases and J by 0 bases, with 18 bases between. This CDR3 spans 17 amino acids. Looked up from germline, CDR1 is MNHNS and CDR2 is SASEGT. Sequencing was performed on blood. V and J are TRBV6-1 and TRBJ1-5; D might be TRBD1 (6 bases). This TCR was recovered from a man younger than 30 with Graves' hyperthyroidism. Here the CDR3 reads CASRRTEGPYSNQPQHF. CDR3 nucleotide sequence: TGTGCCAGCAGACGGACAGAGGGTCCTTATAGCAATCAGCCCCAGCATTTT.